One sample yielded the 14 T cell receptor beta chains listed below, sequenced in a study of shared clonotypes between healthy human individuals. Method: immunoSEQ multiplex PCR; TCRdb's copy keeps in-frame clones and lacks some. This table has 2 million to 3 million clones, 80% to 95% appearing once. The sample taken for sequencing was naive CD4+ T cells from PBMCs. Documented subset: CD45RA+ positively selected. The origin of the receptors is a man aged 18 to 30 in good health. Some clones in this sample may be carry-over from other donors' samples.

This clone was seen only once. The J gene is TRBJ2-7, the V gene TRBV9; the match to TRBD2 covers 7 bases. V shed 0 bases and J 4 bases; nucleotides not matched to a gene: 7. CDR1 is SGDLS, CDR2 YYNGEE, per germline. This CDR3 spans 15 amino acids. The CDR3 region is CASSVAASGLYEQYF. The CDR3 DNA reads as TGTGCCAGCAGCGTAGCCGCTAGCGGACTATACGAGCAGTACTTC.

The chain carries TRBV28 and TRBJ1-4; tentatively, D is TRBD1 (6 bases). V lost 3 bases to trimming and J lost 6 bases, with 17 bases between them. The CDR3 extends over 16 amino acids. Germline values: CDR1 MDHEN, CDR2 SYDVKM. The CDR3 sequence is CASSFPPGDADEKLFF. In DNA form, the CDR3 reads TGTGCCAGCAGTTTCCCACCAGGGGATGCGGATGAAAAACTGTTTTTT.

The chain joins TRBV30 to TRBJ1-4; no clear D. Germline V gene data show CDR1 as GTSNPN and CDR2 as SVGIG (reference sequence). This CDR3 spans 15 amino acids. Trimming removed 3 bases from V and 4 bases from J, with 15 bases in between. CDR3 DNA sequence: TGTGCCTGGAGGCCGCCAACAGCGTATAATGAAAAACTGTTTTTT. Its protein product is CAWRPPTAYNEKLFF.

This chain joins TRBV18 and TRBJ2-2, with D tentatively TRBD2 (6 bases). CDR1 is KGHSH, CDR2 LQKENI, per germline. The CDR3 is made up of 16 amino acids. Trimming cost V 2 bases and J 3 bases, with 13 bases left between them. CDR3 sequence reads: CASSPETGAYTGELFF. The CDR3 region has the DNA TGTGCCAGCTCACCAGAGACGGGAGCGTACACCGGGGAGCTGTTTTTT.

The CDR3 DNA is TGTGCCAGCAGCTTGGAGGGTGGTCGAGGCTACACCTTC. Its protein product is CASSLEGGRGYTF. The chain uses TRBV5-5 and TRBJ1-2; D call uncertain. The CDR3 consists of 13 residues. In germline, CDR1 is SGHKS, CDR2 YYEKEE (reference sequence). V lost 0 bases to trimming and J lost 8 bases, with 11 bases between them. The variable domain in full, with the rest retrieved from reference TRBV5-5 and TRBJ1-2, is DAGVTQSPTHLIKTRGQQVTLRCSPISGHKSVSWYQQVLGQGPQFIFQYYEKEERGRGNFPDRFSARQFPNYSSELNVNALLLGDSALYLCASSLEGGRGYTFGSGTRLTVV.

The CDR3 DNA reads as TGTGCCAGCAGCTCCGGGACTAGGGTGACTGAGCAGTTCTTC. Amino acids: CASSSGTRVTEQFF. The chain carries TRBV7-2 and TRBJ2-1; 8 bases are a match to TRBD2. Losses at the gene ends were 4 bases for V and 9 bases for J; bases not matched to a gene: 8. Germline loops: CDR1 SGHTA, CDR2 FQGNSA. The CDR3 runs 14 residues.

This chain joins TRBV6-6 and TRBJ2-7, with unresolved D. Trimming stripped 6 bases from V and 3 bases from J, with 9 bases between. The CDR3 consists of 12 residues. CDR1 is MNHNY and CDR2 is SVGAGI in the germline V gene (reference sequence). The CDR3 protein is CASSRRIYEQYF. CDR3 sequence (DNA): TGTGCCAGCAGCAGACGGATCTACGAGCAGTACTTC.

The chain recombines TRBV7-2 with TRBJ2-1; 7 bases align to TRBD2. Per germline, CDR1 SGHTA and CDR2 FQGNSA. The CDR3 runs to 17 residues. V was pared by 5 bases and J by 9 bases, with 19 bases of the junction left unmatched. The CDR3 DNA reads TGTGCCAGCAGCCCCAGACTCCGGGAGGTTCCAATGATTGAGCAGTTCTTC. This encodes CASSPRLREVPMIEQFF.

The J gene is TRBJ2-7, the V gene TRBV28; TRBD2 matches at 8 bases. The CDR3 extends over 12 amino acids. V lost 5 bases, J lost 5 bases, and 2 bases stayed unmatched. CDR1 MDHEN and CDR2 SYDVKM come from the germline V gene. The DNA for the CDR3 is TGTGCCAGCAGTGTCGGGAGGGACGAGCAGTACTTC. Protein product: CASSVGRDEQYF.

The chain employs TRBV7-3 and TRBJ2-2, with D unclear. V lost 5 bases and J lost 4, with 14 bases in between. The germline CDR1 and CDR2 sequences are SGHTA and FQGTGA. The CDR3 runs 15 residues. Written as DNA, the CDR3 is TGTGCCAGCAGCATTACAAGGGATGGCACCGGGGAGCTGTTTTTT. Its translation is CASSITRDGTGELFF.

The rearrangement links TRBV30 to TRBJ1-3, with D possibly matching TRBD1 (5 bases). Germline CDR1 reads GTSNPN; CDR2 reads SVGIG (reference sequence). This CDR3 contains 12 residues. The V end lost 0 bases, the J end lost 7 bases, and 7 bases lay between the germline ends. The CDR3 sequence is CAWSVGANTIYF. The CDR3 DNA reads TGTGCCTGGAGTGTCGGGGCGAACACCATATATTTT.

V gene TRBV4-2 combines with J gene TRBJ2-3; 7 bases are shared with TRBD2. Looked up from germline, CDR1 is LGHNA and CDR2 is YNFKEQ. Losses at the gene ends were 0 bases for V and 3 bases for J; bases not matched to a gene: 6. CDR3 length equals 16 residues. CDR3 nucleotides: TGTGCCAGCAGCCAAGAGTTCACTAGCGTTACAGATACGCAGTATTTT. This codes for CASSQEFTSVTDTQYF.

J is TRBJ2-5 and V is TRBV7-3; 7 bases are shared with TRBD2. Germline CDR1 and CDR2: SGHTA and FQGTGA. J gave up 2 bases and V 2 bases, and 5 bases lay outside the gene matches. The CDR3 is 15 residues long. CDR3 in amino acids: CASSLSGLVQETQYF. The CDR3 coding sequence is TGTGCCAGCAGCTTATCAGGACTAGTACAAGAGACCCAGTACTTC.

CDR3 nucleotide sequence: TGTGCCAGCAGTTCCCCCCCCACCTACGAGCAGTACTTC. Translated, it gives CASSSPPTYEQYF. The gene calls are TRBV27 and TRBJ2-7, with D unresolved. CDR1 is MNHEY and CDR2 is SMNVEV in the germline V gene (reference sequence). Between the trimmed V and J ends, which lost 4 bases and 2 bases, there was a span of 9 bases. The CDR3 totals 13 residues.